The present T cell receptor beta chain was sequenced within a study of glioma-infiltrating T cells. General study points: Only very few CDR3 sequences appeared in both tissue and blood. Gliomas, especially low-grade, showed above-expected tissue-blood divergence; non-neoplastic patients showed below.

The length of the CDR3 is 12 residues. Trimming took off 3 bases at V and 5 bases at J, with 5 bases between the two ends. Germline CDR1 MNHNS, CDR2 SASEGT. Turning to this clonotype: Its antigen is not known.

Amplification of TCR alpha and beta CDR3 regions from RNA used iRepertoire nested multiplex PCR. Input was roughly 95-450 ng of tissue mRNA or PBMC total RNA. TCRdb re-called the multiplex PCR reads with MiXCR, one entry per CDR3 protein. The sample carries around 140,000 distinct CDR3 sequences, more than 35% recorded once. The rearrangement links TRBV6-1 to TRBJ1-5; no clear D gene. The clonotype originates from a human donor with low-grade glioma or glioblastoma, undergoing nonglioma brain surgery, or in good health (not recorded which). The material sequenced was glioma tissue, nonneoplastic brain tissue, or PBMCs (not recorded which). The CDR3 here is CASSDLDQPQHF. DNA for the CDR3: TGTGCCAGCAGTGACTTGGATCAGCCCCAGCATTTT.